This T cell receptor beta chain was recorded in a study of cytomegalovirus exposure and HLA in healthy donors. The PCR was carried out with 60 Vbeta primers and 13 Jbeta primers. Assay: immunoSEQ multiplex PCR; the TCRdb copy retains only in-frame clones and omits some. This table has approximately 150,000 clones, over 60% appearing once. V was pared by 3 bases and J by 2 bases, with 9 bases of the junction left unmatched. The CDR3 runs 16 residues. CDR1 is SGHDT and CDR2 is YYEEEE in the germline V gene. The chain employs TRBV5-6 and TRBJ1-1; TRBD1 agrees at 8 bases. Sequenced: PBMCs. The clonotype originates from a man aged 35-49 years in good health and CMV-seronegative. The CDR3 region has the DNA TGTGCCAGCAGCTGGACAGGGCAAGAATTAAACACTGAAGCTTTCTTT. Translated, it gives CASSWTGQELNTEAFF.